The present TCR beta chain was sequenced within a study of shared clonotypes between healthy human individuals. Whole-study context: The study enrolled a couple of women and a few men aged 18 to 49.

The table came from immunoSEQ multiplex PCR; TCRdb's copy has only in-frame clones and leaves some out. Of some 2,000,000 clones in the sample, roughly 95% are singletons; the top ten hold more than 0.95%. For this clone: Other DNA sequences within the sample encode an identical CDR3.

The CDR3 is 12 residues long. Per germline, CDR1 MNHEY and CDR2 SMNVEV (reference sequence). V lost 2 bases, J lost 6 bases, and 0 bases stayed unmatched. Naivety among CD8 cells was defined by CD45RO negativity and positive CCR7 selection, thereby excluding terminally differentiated effector memory CD45RA+ cells. The TCR comes from a man aged 18 to 29 in good health. The rearrangement joins TRBV27 to TRBJ2-7; TRBD2 aligns across 8 bases. The material sequenced was naive CD8+ T cells sorted from blood. The CDR3, as DNA: TGTGCCAGCAGTTTAGCGGGAGGCGAGCAGTACTTC. Translated, it gives CASSLAGGEQYF.